The 7 T cell receptor beta chains below were found in one sample sequenced in a study of identical twins. Each CDR3 protein gets one entry after TCRdb re-called the 5' RACE reads with MiXCR. This sample has approximately 1.8 million distinct CDR3 sequences, with under 35% found just once. The source material was cord blood. The receptors shown here come from a newborn girl in good health.

In DNA form, the CDR3 reads TGTGCCAGCAGCCAACCCCGGACAGGGGGTGGTCAACTGTTTTTT. Protein sequence: CASSQPRTGGGQLFF. This rearrangement joins TRBV4-2 to TRBJ1-4; 10 nucleotides align to TRBD1. Looked up from germline, CDR1 is LGHNA and CDR2 is YNFKEQ. Trimming took 2 bases from V and 12 from J; bases not matched to a gene: 9. CDR3 length equals 15 residues.

Only a few counts were recorded for this clonotype. This chain connects TRBV24-1 to TRBJ2-6; D gene unclear. V was cut by 6 bases and J by 0 bases, with 14 bases left in between. CDR3 length: 17 residues. Germline V gives CDR1 KGHDR, CDR2 SFDVKD. The CDR3 DNA sequence: TGTGCCACCAGTTCTCGAAGTCGGAGCTCTGGGGCCAACGTCCTGACTTTC. It yields the protein CATSSRSRSSGANVLTF.

The chain combines TRBV29-1 with TRBJ2-2; unclear D gene. Germline values: CDR1 SQVTM, CDR2 ANQGSEA. V was pared by 3 bases and J by 1 base, with 9 bases between. CDR3 size: 14 residues. CDR3 DNA sequence: TGCAGCGTTGACCAAGGTTGGAACACCGGGGAGCTGTTTTTT. Its translation is CSVDQGWNTGELFF.

This clonotype was seen only a few times. This sequence joins TRBV27 and TRBJ2-2; 9 positions match TRBD1. J gave up 1 base and V 3 bases, and 3 bases lay outside the gene matches. This CDR3 is 16 amino acids long. Germline loops: CDR1 MNHEY, CDR2 SMNVEV (reference sequence). The CDR3 bases are TGTGCCAGCAGTTTTGTGGGACAGGGGAACACCGGGGAGCTGTTTTTT. It is translated as CASSFVGQGNTGELFF.

Details on this clonotype: A read error may produce the germline difference seen at one junction end. CDR3 sequence: CASGRASYVQYF. The CDR3 region has the DNA TGTGCCAGCGGCCGGGCGTCCTACGTGCAGTACTTC. The genes are TRBV12-3 or TRBV12-4 and TRBJ2-7; D is uncertain. This CDR3 comprises 12 residues.

This clonotype was recorded once. One end of the junction varies from germline; a read error may be responsible. CDR3 sequence reads: CATSPRRGKDTEAFF. CDR3 DNA sequence: TGTGCCACCTCACCAAGGCGGGGGAAGGACACTGAAGCTTTCTTT. The chain carries TRBV18 and TRBJ1-1; the D gene is possibly TRBD1 (5 bases). Per germline, CDR1 KGHSH and CDR2 LQKENI. The length of the CDR3 is 15 residues.

There are a few counts of this clonotype. The chain links TRBV4-2 to TRBJ2-1; D assignment may be TRBD1 or TRBD2 (6 bases each). The DNA end lines up better with TRBJ2-7; the J call may be wrong. The CDR3 runs 16 residues. CDR1 and CDR2 (germline): LGHNA, YNFKEQ. CDR3 bases: TGTGCCAGCAAAAACGAGGGGGGCTACTCCTACAATGAGCAGTACTTC. Translated: CASKNEGGYSYNEQYF.